The present entry profiles one T cell receptor (beta chain) with its context. The sort gate was single viable CD3+CD4+CD8-CD45RO+ cells for memory CD4+ T cells. Trimming took 8 bases from V and 6 from J, leaving 20 bases between them. Germline V gives CDR1 MRHNA, CDR2 SNTAGT. The CDR3 has 14 residues. The record originates from a study of memory CD4+ T cells and cytomegalovirus serostatus. Clones were sequenced by immunoSEQ multiplex PCR, and TCRdb holds only the in-frame ones, with some missing. The table lists around 63,000 clones, over 60% of them singletons. The receptor comes from an adult in good health and CMV-seronegative. Some clones in this sample may be carry-over from other donors' samples. The sequenced material came from memory CD4+ T cells from blood. This rearrangement joins TRBV6-4 to TRBJ2-7; D possibly uses TRBD1 or TRBD2 (5 bases each). The CDR3 region has the DNA TGTGCCAGCGCAGTCCGGGACCCCGGAGGCGAGCAGTACTTC. It is translated as CASAVRDPGGEQYF.